These T cell receptor beta chains were read from a single sample in a study of a mutant IDH1 vaccine in newly diagnosed glioma. Clones were sequenced by immunoSEQ multiplex PCR, and TCRdb holds only the in-frame ones, with some missing. The sample yields more than 50,000 clones, almost 65% seen once. These receptors are not linked to any known antigen. The starting material was peripheral blood mononuclear cells (PBMCs), obtained from a glioma patient whose treatment included an IDH1 peptide vaccine. These receptors originate from a man aged 35 to 55 with glioma. Some clones in this sample may be carry-over from other donors' samples. The CDR3 runs from the conserved cysteine through the conserved F or W. D genes are given only for firm matches.

CDR3 length: 13; V gene: TRBV27; J gene: TRBJ2-7; D gene: NA; CDR3 protein: CASSLKTDGEQYF
CDR3 length: 16; V gene: TRBV28; J gene: TRBJ1-5; D gene: TRBD1; CDR3 protein: CASSPGQVRSNQPQHF
CDR3 length: 17; V gene: TRBV4-2; J gene: TRBJ2-4; D gene: TRBD2; CDR3 protein: CASSQEGSSGGAVIQYF
CDR3 length: 13; V gene: TRBV19; J gene: TRBJ1-5; D gene: NA; CDR3 protein: CASRGEYNQPQHF
CDR3 length: 16; V gene: TRBV7-2; J gene: TRBJ1-3; D gene: NA; CDR3 protein: CASSPLQGRSGNTIYF
CDR3 length: 15; V gene: TRBV5-1; J gene: TRBJ1-1; D gene: TRBD1; CDR3 protein: CASSLDGTGLGEAFF
CDR3 length: 15; V gene: TRBV9; J gene: TRBJ2-3; D gene: TRBD2; CDR3 protein: CASSVGGGRVSTQYF
CDR3 length: 14; V gene: TRBV7-9; J gene: TRBJ2-5; D gene: NA; CDR3 protein: CASSPRALQETQYF
CDR3 length: 16; V gene: TRBV2; J gene: TRBJ2-2; D gene: TRBD1; CDR3 protein: CASSGRDRRNTGELFF
CDR3 length: 12; V gene: TRBV5-4; J gene: TRBJ2-7; D gene: NA; CDR3 protein: CASSFGTNEQYF
CDR3 length: 15; V gene: TRBV6-5; J gene: TRBJ2-7; D gene: NA; CDR3 protein: CASTRTATSSYEQYF
CDR3 length: 14; V gene: TRBV5-8; J gene: TRBJ1-5; D gene: NA; CDR3 protein: CASSTRNPNQPQHF
CDR3 length: 15; V gene: TRBV29-1; J gene: TRBJ2-1; D gene: NA; CDR3 protein: CSVDSWGSSYNEQFF
CDR3 length: 17; V gene: TRBV19; J gene: TRBJ1-2; D gene: NA; CDR3 protein: CASSIPRGPDRVYGYTF